These 27 T cell receptor beta chains were all obtained from the same sample, sequenced in a study of blood T cell repertoires in COVID-19. Method: immunoSEQ multiplex PCR; TCRdb's copy keeps in-frame clones and lacks some. Here the sample spans fewer than 350,000 clones, roughly 90% being singletons. The sequencing sample was made of peripheral blood. These receptors originate from a man aged 40-55 years with acute or convalescent COVID-19.

The chain recombines TRBV7-3 with TRBJ2-3; the D gene is possibly TRBD1 (6 bases). This CDR3 has 15 amino acids. The V gene lost 4 bases and the J gene lost 3 bases, with 14 bases spanning the gap. Germline V CDR1 and CDR2: SGHTA, FQGTGA. CDR3 residues: CASSSAGTRTDTQYF. The DNA for the CDR3 is TGTGCCAGCAGCTCGGCCGGGACACGGACAGATACGCAGTATTTT.

The CDR3 DNA reads as TGTGCCAGCAGCCAAGATGTCCGGCGGGGGGGTCAAAATGAGCAGTTCTTC. Amino acid sequence: CASSQDVRRGGQNEQFF. The chain has TRBV4-2 and TRBJ2-1; 9 bases map to TRBD2. The CDR3 is 17 amino acids. Trimming at V came to 0 bases and at J to 7 bases, leaving 10 bases not matched to a gene. The germline gives CDR1 LGHNA, CDR2 YNFKEQ.

This clone was picked up one time. V is TRBV5-6 and J is TRBJ1-2; D is possibly TRBD1 (6 bases). Germline V gene sequence: CDR1 SGHDT, CDR2 YYEEEE. Trimming cost V 0 bases and J 0 bases, with 18 bases left between them. The CDR3 runs 18 residues. CDR3 bases: TGTGCCAGCAGCTTGGGTCCGGGACAAGGGGTTACTAACTATGGCTACACCTTC. Amino acids: CASSLGPGQGVTNYGYTF.

The J gene is TRBJ1-4, the V gene TRBV6-5, with TRBD1 matching 9 bases. Germline V gene sequence: CDR1 MNHEY, CDR2 SVGAGI. This CDR3 is 14 amino acids long. Trimming at V came to 5 bases and at J to 8 bases, leaving 6 bases not matched to a gene. The CDR3 is CASSQTGGKEKLFF. The CDR3 DNA sequence: TGTGCCAGCAGTCAGACAGGGGGGAAAGAAAAACTGTTTTTT.

The V and J genes are TRBV6-5 and TRBJ2-7; 12 nucleotides line up with TRBD1. This CDR3 has 14 residues. Germline lookup yields CDR1 MNHEY and CDR2 SVGAGI. The J segment lost 4 bases and the V segment lost 8 bases, leaving 6 bases of the junction unmatched. CDR3 amino acids: CASGRDRGLYEQYF. CDR3 bases: TGTGCCAGCGGGAGGGACAGGGGGCTGTACGAGCAGTACTTC.

The genes are TRBV7-2 and TRBJ2-3, with D possibly being TRBD1 (6 bases). With 5 bases removed from V and 2 bases from J, the gap between germline ends came to 14 bases. CDR1 and CDR2 (germline): SGHTA, FQGNSA. This CDR3 spans 15 amino acids. The CDR3 DNA follows: TGTGCCAGCAGCGGTCAGAGGGGGAACACAGATACGCAGTATTTT. Its protein product is CASSGQRGNTDTQYF.

This clone is a singleton in its sample. The rearrangement links TRBV11-2 to TRBJ2-3, with 8 bases lining up with TRBD1. V was clipped by 5 bases and J by 4 bases; unmatched bases: 5. The germline CDR1 and CDR2 sequences are SGHAT and FQNNGV. This CDR3 is built from 14 residues. The CDR3 sequence: CASSLGTGSDTQYF. The CDR3 nucleotides read TGTGCCAGCAGCCTCGGGACAGGTTCAGATACGCAGTATTTT.

This rearrangement joins TRBV2 to TRBJ2-3, with D possibly being TRBD1 (5 bases). CDR1 is SNHLY, CDR2 FYNNEI, per germline. CDR3 length: 12 residues. Trimming removed 8 bases from V and 4 bases from J, with 10 bases in between. The CDR3 DNA is TGTGCCAGCGGAAGGGGATCAGATACGCAGTATTTT. Translated: CASGRGSDTQYF.

The chain has TRBV5-1 and TRBJ1-1; D ambiguous. The CDR3 runs 15 residues. Trimming removed 5 bases from V and 0 bases from J, with 14 bases in between. Germline values: CDR1 SGHRS, CDR2 YFSETQ. The CDR3 DNA is TGCGCCAGCAGTTTCGGAGCGCCTTTGAACACTGAAGCTTTCTTT. It yields the protein CASSFGAPLNTEAFF.

The sample holds a few counts of this clone. The chain uses TRBV11-2 and TRBJ2-2, with TRBD2 identical over 7 bases. Germline CDR1 and CDR2: SGHAT and FQNNGV. V was pared by 3 bases and J by 5 bases, with 3 bases of the junction left unmatched. CDR3 length: 14 residues. The CDR3 sequence is CASSFRGVTGELFF. The CDR3 nucleotides are TGTGCCAGCAGCTTTCGGGGGGTGACCGGGGAGCTGTTTTTT.

This clone was counted a few times. The CDR3 bases are TGTGCCAGCACCCTGGGGCCGGCGAACACTGAAGCTTTCTTT. Protein sequence: CASTLGPANTEAFF. This chain connects TRBV6-5 to TRBJ1-1; perhaps TRBD1 as D (5 bases). This CDR3 comprises 14 residues. Trimming removed 7 bases at V and 1 base at J, with 13 bases between. CDR1 MNHEY and CDR2 SVGAGI come from the germline V gene.

The chain has TRBV6-5 and TRBJ1-5, with D perhaps TRBD1 (6 bases). The germline V and J ends were trimmed by 4 bases and 7 bases, with 17 bases remaining between them. Germline values: CDR1 MNHEY, CDR2 SVGAGI. The length of the CDR3 is 15 residues. The CDR3: CASSLEGGGHQPQHF. Here the CDR3 DNA reads TGTGCCAGCAGTTTGGAGGGAGGGGGTCACCAGCCCCAGCATTTT.

The chain links TRBV29-1 to TRBJ1-1, with 7 positions matching TRBD1. V lost 7 bases and J lost 5; bases outside the gene matches: 7. The CDR3 has 12 amino acids. Per germline, CDR1 SQVTM and CDR2 ANQGSEA. CDR3 loop: CSARGSSTEAFF. The CDR3 nucleotides read TGCAGCGCCAGGGGGAGTAGTACTGAAGCTTTCTTT.

V gene TRBV11-2 combines with J gene TRBJ1-4, with D unclear. In germline, CDR1 is SGHAT, CDR2 FQNNGV. There are 13 residues in the CDR3. V was pared by 6 bases and J by 8 bases, with 13 bases between. The CDR3 is CASSRQAPEKLFF. The CDR3, as DNA: TGTGCCAGCAGTCGGCAGGCACCCGAAAAACTGTTTTTT.

The chain uses TRBV3-1 (or the pseudogene TRBV3-2) and TRBJ2-1; tentatively, D is TRBD2 (6 bases). V gave up 4 bases and J gave up 6 bases, with 13 bases separating them. From germline, CDR1 is LGHDT and CDR2 YNNKEL (reference sequence). The CDR3 covers 14 residues. DNA for the CDR3: TGTGCCAGCAGCCGTCTAGGAGGGGCCAATGAGCAGTTCTTC. Encoded protein: CASSRLGGANEQFF.

CDR3 sequence reads: CASRLSGTGGEQYF. The DNA of the CDR3 is TGTGCCAGCAGATTATCCGGGACAGGGGGCGAGCAGTACTTC. This chain links TRBV7-9 with TRBJ2-7; the match to TRBD1 covers 11 bases. V lost 6 bases and J lost 6; bases outside the gene matches: 7. CDR1 and CDR2 from the germline V gene are SEHNR and FQNEAQ (reference sequence). The CDR3 length is 14 residues.

The chain couples TRBV5-1 to TRBJ2-2; D possibly corresponds to TRBD1 (7 bases). The CDR3 contains 15 residues. Germline assignment: CDR1 SGHRS and CDR2 YFSETQ. The ends were cut back, 2 bases at V and 4 bases at J, with 12 bases in the middle. DNA of the CDR3: TGCGCCAGCAGCTTAAGCCAGGGGGGCACCGGGGAGCTGTTTTTT. Translating gives CASSLSQGGTGELFF.

This chain uses TRBV7-3 with TRBJ1-2; 8 bases line up with TRBD1. The CDR3 has 15 residues. In germline, CDR1 is SGHTA, CDR2 FQGTGA. The V gene end was trimmed by 5 bases and the J gene end by 6 bases; junction bases not matched to a gene: 11. The CDR3 bases are TGTGCCAGCAGCCCCCGGACAGGGCTGGGGCATGGCTACACCTTC. Amino acid sequence: CASSPRTGLGHGYTF.

This chain uses TRBV11-2 with TRBJ1-5; D is possibly TRBD1 (5 bases). Trimming pared 2 bases from V and 2 bases from J, leaving 10 bases between. CDR1 SGHAT and CDR2 FQNNGV come from the germline V gene. This CDR3 has 15 amino acids. CDR3 nucleotides: TGTGCCAGCAGCTTAATGACAGATGGCAATCAGCCCCAGCATTTT. Protein sequence: CASSLMTDGNQPQHF.

The rearrangement uses TRBV19 and TRBJ1-6; the D gene is possibly TRBD1 (5 bases). Per germline, CDR1 LNHDA and CDR2 SQIVND (reference sequence). The CDR3 spans 13 residues. V dropped 8 bases and J dropped 13 bases, with 18 bases sitting between them. This CDR3 reads CASQETVLTPLHF. The CDR3 region has the DNA TGTGCCAGTCAGGAGACAGTTCTCACCCCCCTCCACTTT.

This chain joins TRBV5-4 and TRBJ1-4, with D perhaps matching TRBD1 (5 bases). This CDR3 contains 14 residues. The V end was cut by 2 bases, the J end by 7 bases, with 12 bases between. Per germline, CDR1 SGHNT and CDR2 YYREEE (reference sequence). The CDR3 loop is CASSFAGGGEKLFF. The CDR3 nucleotides are TGTGCCAGCAGCTTTGCCGGGGGAGGTGAAAAACTGTTTTTT. Together with reference TRBV5-4 and TRBJ1-4, the CDR3 gives the full variable domain: ETGVTQSPTHLIKTRGQQVTLRCSSQSGHNTVSWYQQALGQGPQFIFQYYREEENGRGNFPPRFSGLQFPNYSSELNVNALELDDSALYLCASSFAGGGEKLFFGSGTQLSVL.

This chain links TRBV9 with TRBJ2-7; 9 bases agree with TRBD1. CDR1 is SGDLS, CDR2 YYNGEE, per germline. The CDR3 loop spans 15 amino acids. With 2 bases clipped from V and 4 bases from J, the junction kept 7 bases outside the gene matches. DNA of the CDR3: TGTGCCAGCAGCGTCCGGGACAGGGACCAATACGAGCAGTACTTC. This gives the protein CASSVRDRDQYEQYF.

The chain carries TRBV9 and TRBJ2-1, with a weak D call TRBD1 (5 bases). Germline V gene lookup returns CDR1 SGDLS and CDR2 YYNGEE. The CDR3 has 15 amino acids. V was trimmed by 3 bases and J by 11 bases, leaving 21 bases between them. The CDR3 nucleotides are TGTGCCAGCAGCGCCGAGACAGCTGTAGAAGGACAGCAGTTCTTC. Protein: CASSAETAVEGQQFF.

V is TRBV7-8 and J is TRBJ2-3; 10 bases are shared with TRBD1. Germline V gene lookup returns CDR1 SGHVS and CDR2 FQNEAQ. The CDR3 extends over 17 amino acids. The V segment lost 1 base and the J segment 5 bases; nucleotides outside the gene matches: 9. This CDR3 reads CASSLVTTGTGEDTQYF. The CDR3 DNA reads as TGTGCCAGCAGCTTAGTCACAACCGGGACAGGGGAAGATACGCAGTATTTT.

V and J are TRBV7-9 and TRBJ2-2; possible D gene TRBD2, 6 bases. The CDR3 contains 15 residues. Trimming shortened V by 2 bases and J by 5 bases, and 12 bases separated the two germline ends. CDR1 and CDR2 (germline): SEHNR, FQNEAQ (reference sequence). The CDR3 sequence is CASSLILGGTGELFF. The CDR3 coding sequence is TGTGCCAGCAGCTTAATCCTCGGGGGTACCGGGGAGCTGTTTTTT.

The chain carries TRBV3-1 (or the pseudogene TRBV3-2) and TRBJ1-2; TRBD1 agrees at 8 bases. The V segment lost 6 bases and the J segment 6 bases; nucleotides outside the gene matches: 6. Germline V gene lookup returns CDR1 LGHDT and CDR2 YNNKEL (reference sequence). The CDR3 runs to 13 residues. The CDR3 loop reads CASRPTGEDGYTF. CDR3 bases: TGTGCCAGCAGACCGACAGGGGAAGATGGCTACACCTTC.

This chain connects TRBV11-2 to TRBJ1-2; 9 nucleotides agree with TRBD1. The CDR3 is 17 residues long. The germline V gene has CDR1 SGHAT and CDR2 FQNNGV. V dropped 2 bases and J dropped 0; count of bases not matched to a gene: 7. For the CDR3, the DNA is TGTGCCAGCAGCTTATTACAGGGGGCGCGCCCTAACTATGGCTACACCTTC. It is translated as CASSLLQGARPNYGYTF.